What follows is one T cell receptor (beta chain) and its context. Germline V lookup: CDR1 MGHRA, CDR2 YSYEKL. This CDR3 is built from 16 residues. Trimming removed 1 base at V and 2 bases at J, with 12 bases between. TCRdb fed the 5' RACE reads into MiXCR, producing one record per CDR3 protein. This table holds about 61,000 distinct CDR3 sequences, more than 25% found once. V is TRBV4-1 and J is TRBJ2-1; D call uncertain. The TCR comes from a female donor with breast cancer. The specimen was tumor-infiltrating naive CD4+ T cells sorted from the breast tumor. As for subset: naive CD4+ T cells, CD4+CD45RA+CD25-. In nucleotides, the CDR3 is TGCGCCAGCAGCCAAGTTGATCTAATAACCTACAATGAGCAGTTCTTC. As protein: CASSQVDLITYNEQFF.